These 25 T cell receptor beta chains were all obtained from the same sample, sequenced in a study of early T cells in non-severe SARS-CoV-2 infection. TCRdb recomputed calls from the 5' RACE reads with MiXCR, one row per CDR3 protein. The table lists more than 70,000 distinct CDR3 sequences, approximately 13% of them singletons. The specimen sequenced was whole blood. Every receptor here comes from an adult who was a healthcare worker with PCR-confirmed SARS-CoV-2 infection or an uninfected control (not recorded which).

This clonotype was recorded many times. The CDR3 spells CASSQVRGVDSEAFF. CDR3 sequence (DNA): TGCGCCAGCAGCCAAGTTCGGGGAGTAGATTCTGAAGCTTTCTTT. The J gene is TRBJ1-1, the V gene TRBV4-3, with D unresolved. This CDR3 comprises 15 residues. CDR1 and CDR2 (germline): LGHNA, YSLEER. The V end lost 1 base, the J end lost 6 bases, and 15 bases lay between the germline ends.

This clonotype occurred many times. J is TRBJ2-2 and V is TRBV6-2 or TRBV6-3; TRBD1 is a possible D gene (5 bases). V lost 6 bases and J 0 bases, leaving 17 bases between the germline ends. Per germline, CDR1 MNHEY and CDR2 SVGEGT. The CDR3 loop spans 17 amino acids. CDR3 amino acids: CASSTTAGRTNTGELFF. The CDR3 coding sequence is TGTGCCAGCAGCACTACGGCAGGGCGAACGAACACCGGGGAGCTGTTTTTT.

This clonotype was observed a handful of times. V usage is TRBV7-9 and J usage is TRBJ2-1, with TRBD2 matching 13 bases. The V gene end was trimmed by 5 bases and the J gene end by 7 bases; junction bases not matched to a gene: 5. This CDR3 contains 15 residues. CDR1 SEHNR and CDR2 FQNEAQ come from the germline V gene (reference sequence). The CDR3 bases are TGTGCCAGCAGCCCCGGGACTAGCGGGATTAATGAGCAGTTCTTC. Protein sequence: CASSPGTSGINEQFF. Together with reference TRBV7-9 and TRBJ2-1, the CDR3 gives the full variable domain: DTGVSQNPRHKITKRGQNVTFRCDPISEHNRLYWYRQTLGQGPEFLTYFQNEAQLEKSRLLSDRFSAERPKGSFSTLEIQRTEQGDSAMYLCASSPGTSGINEQFFGPGTRLTVL.

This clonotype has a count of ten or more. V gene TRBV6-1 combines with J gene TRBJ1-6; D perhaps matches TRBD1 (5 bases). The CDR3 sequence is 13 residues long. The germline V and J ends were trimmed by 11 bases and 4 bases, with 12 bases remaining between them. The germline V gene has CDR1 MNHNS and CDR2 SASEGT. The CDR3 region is CAGGPGYNSPLHF. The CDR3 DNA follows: TGTGCCGGCGGGCCAGGGTATAATTCACCCCTCCACTTT.

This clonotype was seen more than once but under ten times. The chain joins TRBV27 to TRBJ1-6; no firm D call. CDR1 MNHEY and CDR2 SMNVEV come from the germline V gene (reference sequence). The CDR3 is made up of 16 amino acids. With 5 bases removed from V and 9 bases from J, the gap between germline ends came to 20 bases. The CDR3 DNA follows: TGTGCCAGCAGTCCCCCCCAAGGGCAAGTGGGTTCACCCCTCCACTTT. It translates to CASSPPQGQVGSPLHF.

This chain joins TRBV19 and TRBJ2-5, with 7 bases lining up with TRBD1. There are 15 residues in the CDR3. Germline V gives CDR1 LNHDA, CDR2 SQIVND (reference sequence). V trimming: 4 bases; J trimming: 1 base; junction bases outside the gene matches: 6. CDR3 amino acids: CASSTWDSIQETQYF. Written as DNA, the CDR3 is TGTGCCAGTAGTACGTGGGACAGCATCCAAGAGACCCAGTACTTC.

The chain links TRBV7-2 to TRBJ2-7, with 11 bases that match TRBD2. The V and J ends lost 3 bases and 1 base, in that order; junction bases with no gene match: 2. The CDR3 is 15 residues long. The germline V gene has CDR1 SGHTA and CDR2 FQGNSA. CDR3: CASSFIAGGSYEQYF. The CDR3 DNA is TGTGCCAGCAGCTTTATAGCGGGAGGGTCCTACGAGCAGTACTTC.

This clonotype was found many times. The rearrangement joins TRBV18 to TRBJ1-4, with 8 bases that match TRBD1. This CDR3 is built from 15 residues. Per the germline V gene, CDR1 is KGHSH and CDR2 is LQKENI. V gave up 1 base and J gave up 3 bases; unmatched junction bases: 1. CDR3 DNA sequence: TGTGCCAGCTCACCACTGGGACAGGCTAATGAAAAACTGTTTTTT. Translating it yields CASSPLGQANEKLFF.

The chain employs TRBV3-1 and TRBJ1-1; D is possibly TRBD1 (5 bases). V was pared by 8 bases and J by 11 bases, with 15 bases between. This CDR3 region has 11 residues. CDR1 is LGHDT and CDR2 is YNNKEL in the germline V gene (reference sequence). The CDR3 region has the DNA TGTGCCAGCGTAGGGGAAGGGGCCGCTTTCTTT. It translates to CASVGEGAAFF.

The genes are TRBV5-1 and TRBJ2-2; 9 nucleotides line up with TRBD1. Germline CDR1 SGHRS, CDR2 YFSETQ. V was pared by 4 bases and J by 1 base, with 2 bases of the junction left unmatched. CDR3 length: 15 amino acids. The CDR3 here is CASSRDRVNTGELFF. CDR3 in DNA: TGCGCCAGCAGCCGGGACAGGGTGAACACCGGGGAGCTGTTTTTT.

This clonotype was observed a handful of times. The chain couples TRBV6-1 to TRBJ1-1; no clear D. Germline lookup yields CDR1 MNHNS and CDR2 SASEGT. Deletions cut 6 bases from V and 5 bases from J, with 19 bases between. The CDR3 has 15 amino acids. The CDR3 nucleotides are TGTGCCAGCAGCCACGCCGGGGTGCGGGTGACTGAAGCTTTCTTT. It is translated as CASSHAGVRVTEAFF.

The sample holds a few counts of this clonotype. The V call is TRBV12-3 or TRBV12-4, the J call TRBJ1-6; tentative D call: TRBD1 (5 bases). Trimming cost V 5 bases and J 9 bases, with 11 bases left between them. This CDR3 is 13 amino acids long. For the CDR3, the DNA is TGTGCCAGCAGTAGAACAGGTGGTTCACCCCTCCACTTT. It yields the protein CASSRTGGSPLHF.

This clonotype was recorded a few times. The CDR3 coding sequence is TGTGCCAGCAGTTACTCGACAGCGCTAGCCAAAAACATTCAGTACTTC. Its protein product is CASSYSTALAKNIQYF. The chain has TRBV6-5 and TRBJ2-4; D perhaps matches TRBD1 (5 bases). V was shortened by 0 bases and J by 0 bases, with 9 bases between the two germline ends. This CDR3 contains 16 residues. The V gene's germline CDR1 is MNHEY and CDR2 SVGAGI.

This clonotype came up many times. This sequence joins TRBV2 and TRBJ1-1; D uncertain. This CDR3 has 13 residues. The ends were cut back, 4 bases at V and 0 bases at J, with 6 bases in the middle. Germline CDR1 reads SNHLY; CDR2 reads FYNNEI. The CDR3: CASSGQLNTEAFF. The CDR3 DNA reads TGTGCCAGCAGTGGCCAATTGAACACTGAAGCTTTCTTT.

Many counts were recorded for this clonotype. The chain's CDR3 is CASSTPTVSYEQYF. CDR3 sequence (DNA): TGTGCCAGCAGTACCCCGACTGTCTCCTACGAGCAGTACTTC. The chain combines TRBV6-6 with TRBJ2-7; no clear D gene. CDR3 length: 14 amino acids. Germline assignment: CDR1 MNHNY and CDR2 SVGAGI (reference sequence). V was shortened by 5 bases and J by 0 bases, with 11 bases between the two germline ends.

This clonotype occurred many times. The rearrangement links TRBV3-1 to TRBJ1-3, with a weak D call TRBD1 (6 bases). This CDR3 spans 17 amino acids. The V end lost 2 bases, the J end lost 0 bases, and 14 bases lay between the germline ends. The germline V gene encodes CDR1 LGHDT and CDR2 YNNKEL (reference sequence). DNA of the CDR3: TGTGCCAGCAGCCAACCGTTGGGGGCCTTCTCTGGAAACACCATATATTTT. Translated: CASSQPLGAFSGNTIYF. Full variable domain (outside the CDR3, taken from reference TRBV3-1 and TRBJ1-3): DTAVSQTPKYLVTQMGNDKSIKCEQNLGHDTMYWYKQDSKKFLKIMFSYNNKELIINETVPNRFSPKSPDKAHLNLHINSLELGDSAVYFCASSQPLGAFSGNTIYFGEGSWLTVV.

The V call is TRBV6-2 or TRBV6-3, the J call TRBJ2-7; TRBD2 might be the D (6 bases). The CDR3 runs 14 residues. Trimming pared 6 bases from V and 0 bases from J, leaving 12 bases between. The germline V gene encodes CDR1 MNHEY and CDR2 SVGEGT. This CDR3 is CASSIGSGSYEQYF. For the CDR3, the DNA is TGTGCCAGCAGCATCGGGAGCGGCTCCTACGAGCAGTACTTC.

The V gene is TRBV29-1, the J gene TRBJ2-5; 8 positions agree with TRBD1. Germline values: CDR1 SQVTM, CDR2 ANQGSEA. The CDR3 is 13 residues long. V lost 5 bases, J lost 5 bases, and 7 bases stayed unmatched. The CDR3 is CSVPRGPLETQYF. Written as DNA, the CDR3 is TGCAGCGTTCCCAGGGGGCCCTTGGAGACCCAGTACTTC.

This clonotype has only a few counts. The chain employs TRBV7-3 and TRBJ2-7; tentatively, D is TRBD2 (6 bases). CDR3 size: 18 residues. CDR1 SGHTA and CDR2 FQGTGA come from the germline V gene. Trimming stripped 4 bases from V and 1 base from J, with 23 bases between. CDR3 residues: CASSSFSGRRGYSYEQYF. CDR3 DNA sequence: TGTGCCAGCAGCTCCTTTAGCGGACGCCGAGGTTATTCCTACGAGCAGTACTTC.

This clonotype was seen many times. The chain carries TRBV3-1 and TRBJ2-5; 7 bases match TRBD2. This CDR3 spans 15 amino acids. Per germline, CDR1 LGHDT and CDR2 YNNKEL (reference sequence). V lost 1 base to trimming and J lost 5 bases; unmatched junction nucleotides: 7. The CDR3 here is CASSQGITGGETQYF. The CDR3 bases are TGTGCCAGCAGCCAAGGAATAACGGGAGGCGAGACCCAGTACTTC.

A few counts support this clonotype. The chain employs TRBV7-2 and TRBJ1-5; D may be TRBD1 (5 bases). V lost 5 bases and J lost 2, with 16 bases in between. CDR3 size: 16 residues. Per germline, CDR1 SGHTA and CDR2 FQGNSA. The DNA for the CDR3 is TGTGCCAGCAGCCCATTTGGAGGGACCCGCAATCAGCCCCAGCATTTT. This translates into CASSPFGGTRNQPQHF.

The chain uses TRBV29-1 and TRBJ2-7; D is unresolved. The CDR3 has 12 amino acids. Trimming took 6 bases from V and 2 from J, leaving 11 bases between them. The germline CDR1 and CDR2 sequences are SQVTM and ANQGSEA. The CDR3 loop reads CSVRANTYEQYF. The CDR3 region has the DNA TGCAGCGTACGCGCGAACACCTACGAGCAGTACTTC.

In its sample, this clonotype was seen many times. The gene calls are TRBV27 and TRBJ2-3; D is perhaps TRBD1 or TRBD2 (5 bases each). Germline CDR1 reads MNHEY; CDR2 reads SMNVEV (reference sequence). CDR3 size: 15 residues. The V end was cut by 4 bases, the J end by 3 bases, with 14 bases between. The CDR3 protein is CASSYPGTTTDTQYF. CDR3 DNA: TGTGCCAGCAGTTATCCTGGGACGACTACAGATACGCAGTATTTT.

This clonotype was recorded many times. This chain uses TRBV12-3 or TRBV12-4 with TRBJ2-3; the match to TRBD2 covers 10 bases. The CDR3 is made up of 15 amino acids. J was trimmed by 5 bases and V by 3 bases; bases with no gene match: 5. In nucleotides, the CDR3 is TGTGCCAGCAGTTTGAATCTAGCGGGAGTAGATACGCAGTATTTT. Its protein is CASSLNLAGVDTQYF.

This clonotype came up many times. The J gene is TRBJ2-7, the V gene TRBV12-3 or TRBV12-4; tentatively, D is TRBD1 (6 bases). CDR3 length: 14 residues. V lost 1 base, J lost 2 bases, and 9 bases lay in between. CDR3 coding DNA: TGTGCCAGCAGTTTAGACAGGGTGGCCTACGAGCAGTACTTC. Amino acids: CASSLDRVAYEQYF.